This T cell receptor (beta chain) was profiled in a study of beta chain features in type 1 diabetes. The CDR3 has 15 residues. V was clipped by 6 bases and J by 0 bases, with 12 bases between them. Germline V lookup: CDR1 MNHNY, CDR2 SVGAGI (reference sequence). The authors reverse transcribed all of the isolated RNA, so sequencing captured expressed TCRB transcripts. The assay was immunoSEQ multiplex PCR, and TCRdb's table has in-frame clones only and misses some. This table holds roughly 230,000 clones, about 9.3% found once. This clone was picked up a small number of times. Its antigen is unknown. Study-wide points: An over-representation of cells with high TCR expression could result from cDNA sequencing. Among patients with Type 1 diabetes, TCRB CDR3s were moderately but significantly shorter in every one of the four CD4+ subsets. Patients showed naive, central memory and Treg TCRB repertoires that appeared more similar than those of healthy donors.

Sequences were obtained from naive CD4+ T cells from blood. The origin of this receptor is a young woman in good health. This chain uses TRBV6-6 with TRBJ2-1, with D perhaps TRBD2 (6 bases). The CDR3 DNA follows: TGTGCCAGCAGCCCCCTGGGGGGCTCCTACAATGAGCAGTTCTTC. Translation gives CASSPLGGSYNEQFF.